One and the same sample provided the 8 T cell receptor beta chains below, sequenced in a study of cytomegalovirus exposure and HLA in healthy donors. PCR used 60 Vbeta primers and 13 Jbeta primers. Only in-frame clones appear in the TCRdb table, and some are missing; sequencing was by immunoSEQ multiplex PCR. The data show approximately 150,000 clones, more than 65% seen once. The material sequenced was PBMCs. Source of these receptors: a man over 45 in good health and CMV-seropositive.

The V call is TRBV7-3, the J call TRBJ1-6; 8 nucleotides align to TRBD1. The CDR3 spans 15 residues. CDR1 and CDR2 from the germline V gene are SGHTA and FQGTGA. Trimming at V came to 2 bases and at J to 6 bases, leaving 3 bases not matched to a gene. The CDR3 region has the DNA TGTGCCAGCAGCTTATGGACAGGGATTAATTCACCCCTCCACTTT. Translation: CASSLWTGINSPLHF.

The chain carries TRBV10-1 and TRBJ1-2, with D hard to call. Trimming took 0 bases from V and 3 from J, leaving 5 bases between them. The CDR3 runs 13 residues. The V gene's germline CDR1 is WNHNN and CDR2 SYGVQD (reference sequence). The chain's CDR3 is CASSESTDYGYTF. For the CDR3, the DNA is TGCGCCAGCAGTGAGTCAACGGACTATGGCTACACCTTC.

The rearrangement joins TRBV9 to TRBJ1-4; maybe TRBD1 (6 bases). CDR1 and CDR2 from the germline V gene are SGDLS and YYNGEE. The CDR3 has 18 amino acids. Between the trimmed V and J ends, which lost 0 bases and 7 bases, there was a span of 22 bases. CDR3 amino acids: CASSVGYRGITNREKLFF. In nucleotides, the CDR3 is TGTGCCAGCAGCGTAGGATATAGGGGGATTACTAATCGTGAAAAACTGTTTTTT. Complete variable domain (other parts from reference TRBV9 and TRBJ1-4): DSGVTQTPKHLITATGQRVTLRCSPRSGDLSVYWYQQSLDQGLQFLIQYYNGEERAKGNILERFSAQQFPDLHSELNLSSLELGDSALYFCASSVGYRGITNREKLFFGSGTQLSVL.

This sequence joins TRBV28 and TRBJ2-7, with D possibly being TRBD1 (6 bases). Germline V gene lookup returns CDR1 MDHEN and CDR2 SYDVKM. The CDR3 runs 16 residues. The V and J ends lost 5 bases and 4 bases respectively, with 21 bases between them. The CDR3 is CASSSIGDGTPYEQYF. The CDR3 bases are TGTGCCAGCAGTAGTATTGGGGACGGGACACCTTACGAGCAGTACTTC.

This chain links TRBV7-9 with TRBJ2-1; D might be TRBD1 (6 bases). The CDR3 runs to 15 residues. The germline V and J ends were trimmed by 5 bases and 4 bases, with 15 bases remaining between them. Germline CDR1 SEHNR, CDR2 FQNEAQ (reference sequence). The CDR3 coding sequence is TGTGCCAGCAGCCGCACCCAGGGGATGTACAATGAGCAGTTCTTC. It specifies CASSRTQGMYNEQFF.

The chain joins TRBV5-1 to TRBJ1-1; D remains unclear. The CDR3 extends over 13 amino acids. Trimming pared 1 base from V and 6 bases from J, leaving 10 bases between. Germline V gives CDR1 SGHRS, CDR2 YFSETQ. The CDR3 is CASSLSRGAEAFF. The CDR3 DNA sequence: TGCGCCAGCAGCTTGAGTCGGGGTGCTGAAGCTTTCTTT.

V and J are TRBV13 and TRBJ2-7; TRBD2 agrees at 14 bases. Trimming cost V 1 base and J 7 bases; bases outside gene matches: 3. This CDR3 is built from 15 residues. CDR1 is PRHDT and CDR2 is FYEKMQ in the germline V gene (reference sequence). The CDR3 DNA sequence: TGTGCCAGCAGCTTAGCAGGACTAGCGGGAGGTGAGCAGTACTTC. It encodes CASSLAGLAGGEQYF.

This clone was counted a few times. The CDR3 loop reads CASSLWESDEQYF. As DNA, the CDR3 is TGTGCCAGCAGCTTGTGGGAGTCAGACGAGCAGTACTTC. This chain joins TRBV11-2 and TRBJ2-7; a possible D gene is TRBD2 (5 bases). CDR1 and CDR2 from the germline V gene are SGHAT and FQNNGV. V shed 3 bases and J shed 5 bases, with 11 bases lying between them. The CDR3 runs to 13 residues.